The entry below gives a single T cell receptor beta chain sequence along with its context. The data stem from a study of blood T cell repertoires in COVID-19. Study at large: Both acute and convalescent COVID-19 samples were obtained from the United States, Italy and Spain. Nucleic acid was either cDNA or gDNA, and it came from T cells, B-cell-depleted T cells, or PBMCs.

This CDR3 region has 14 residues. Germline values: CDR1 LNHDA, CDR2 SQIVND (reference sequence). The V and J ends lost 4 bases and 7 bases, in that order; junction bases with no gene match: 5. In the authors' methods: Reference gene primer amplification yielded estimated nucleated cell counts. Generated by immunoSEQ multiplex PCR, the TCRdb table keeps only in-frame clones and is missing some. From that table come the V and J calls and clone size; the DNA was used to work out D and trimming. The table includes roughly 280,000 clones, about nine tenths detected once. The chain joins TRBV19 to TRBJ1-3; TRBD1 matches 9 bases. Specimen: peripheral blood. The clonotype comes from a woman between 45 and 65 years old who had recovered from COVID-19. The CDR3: CASSTPGTGNTIYF. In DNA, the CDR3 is TGTGCCAGTAGTACCCCCGGGACAGGGAACACCATATATTTT. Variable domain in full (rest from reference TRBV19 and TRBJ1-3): DGGITQSPKYLFRKEGQNVTLSCEQNLNHDAMYWYRQDPGQGLRLIYYSQIVNDFQKGDIAEGYSVSREKKESFPLTVTSAQKNPTAFYLCASSTPGTGNTIYFGEGSWLTVV.